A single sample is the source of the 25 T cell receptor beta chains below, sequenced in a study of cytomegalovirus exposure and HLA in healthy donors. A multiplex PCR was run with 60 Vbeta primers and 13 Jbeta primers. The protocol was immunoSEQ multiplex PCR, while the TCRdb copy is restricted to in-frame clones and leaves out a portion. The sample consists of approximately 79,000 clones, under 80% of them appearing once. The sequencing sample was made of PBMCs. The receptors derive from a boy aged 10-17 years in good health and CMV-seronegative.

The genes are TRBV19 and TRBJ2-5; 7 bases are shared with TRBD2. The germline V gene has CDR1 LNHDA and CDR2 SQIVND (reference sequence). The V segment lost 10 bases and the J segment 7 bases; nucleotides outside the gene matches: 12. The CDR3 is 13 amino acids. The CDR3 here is CATRDDGRWTQYF. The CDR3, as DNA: TGTGCCACCAGAGACGACGGGAGGTGGACCCAGTACTTC. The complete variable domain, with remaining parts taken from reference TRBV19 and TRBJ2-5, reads DGGITQSPKYLFRKEGQNVTLSCEQNLNHDAMYWYRQDPGQGLRLIYYSQIVNDFQKGDIAEGYSVSREKKESFPLTVTSAQKNPTAFYLCATRDDGRWTQYFGPGTRLLVL.

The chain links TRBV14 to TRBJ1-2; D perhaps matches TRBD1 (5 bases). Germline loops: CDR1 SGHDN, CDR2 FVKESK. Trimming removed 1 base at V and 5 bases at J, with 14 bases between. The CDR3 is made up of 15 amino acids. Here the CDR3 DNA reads TGTGCCAGCAGCCAAGCGGGGGGAATACAATATGGCTACACCTTC. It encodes CASSQAGGIQYGYTF.

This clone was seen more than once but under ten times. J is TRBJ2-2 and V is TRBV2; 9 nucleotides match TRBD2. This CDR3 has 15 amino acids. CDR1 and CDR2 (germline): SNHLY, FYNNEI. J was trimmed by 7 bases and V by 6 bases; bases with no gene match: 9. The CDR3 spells CASRRSGLAIGELFF. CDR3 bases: TGTGCCAGCAGAAGATCGGGACTAGCAATCGGGGAGCTGTTTTTT.

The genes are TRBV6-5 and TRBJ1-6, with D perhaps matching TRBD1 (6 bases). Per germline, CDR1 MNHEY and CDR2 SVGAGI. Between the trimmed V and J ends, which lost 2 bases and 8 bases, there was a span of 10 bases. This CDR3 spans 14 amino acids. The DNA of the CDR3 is TGTGCCAGCAGTTACGGGCAGGGGTATTCACCCCTCCACTTT. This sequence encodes CASSYGQGYSPLHF.

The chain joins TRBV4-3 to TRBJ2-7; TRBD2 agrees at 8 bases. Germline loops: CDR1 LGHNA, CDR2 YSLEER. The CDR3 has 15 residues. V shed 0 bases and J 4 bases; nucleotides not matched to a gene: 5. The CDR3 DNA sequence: TGCGCCAGCAGCCAAGATGCCCGGGAGGGTTACGAGCAGTACTTC. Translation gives CASSQDAREGYEQYF.

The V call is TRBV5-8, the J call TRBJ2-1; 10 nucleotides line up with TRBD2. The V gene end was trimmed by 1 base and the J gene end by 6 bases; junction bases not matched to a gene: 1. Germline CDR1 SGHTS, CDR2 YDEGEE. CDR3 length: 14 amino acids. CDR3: CASSLWTSGNEQFF. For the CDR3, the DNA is TGTGCCAGCAGCTTGTGGACTAGCGGCAATGAGCAGTTCTTC.

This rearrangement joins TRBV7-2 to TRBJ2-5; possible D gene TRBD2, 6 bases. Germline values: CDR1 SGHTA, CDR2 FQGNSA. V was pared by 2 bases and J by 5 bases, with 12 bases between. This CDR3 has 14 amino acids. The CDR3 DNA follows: TGTGCCAGCAGCTTAAGGGTAGGAGGGGAGACCCAGTACTTC. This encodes CASSLRVGGETQYF.

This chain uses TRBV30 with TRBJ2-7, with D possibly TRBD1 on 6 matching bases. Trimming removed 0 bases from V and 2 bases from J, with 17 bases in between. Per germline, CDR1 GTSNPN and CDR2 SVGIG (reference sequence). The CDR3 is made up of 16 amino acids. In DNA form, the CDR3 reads TGTGCCTGGAGTGTACCGATGGCAGGGGCAACCTACGAGCAGTACTTC. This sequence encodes CAWSVPMAGATYEQYF.

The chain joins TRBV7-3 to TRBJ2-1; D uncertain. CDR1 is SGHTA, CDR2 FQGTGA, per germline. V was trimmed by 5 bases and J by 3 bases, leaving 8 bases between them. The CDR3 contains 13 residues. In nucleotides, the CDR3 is TGTGCCAGCAGCCCCAGGAACTACAATGAGCAGTTCTTC. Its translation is CASSPRNYNEQFF.

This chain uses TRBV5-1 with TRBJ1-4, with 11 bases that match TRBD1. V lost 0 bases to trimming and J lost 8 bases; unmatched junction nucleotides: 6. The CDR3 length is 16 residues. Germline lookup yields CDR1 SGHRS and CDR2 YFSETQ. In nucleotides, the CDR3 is TGCGCCAGCAGCTTGGAGCCGGGACAGGGGGGCGAAAAACTGTTTTTT. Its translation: CASSLEPGQGGEKLFF.

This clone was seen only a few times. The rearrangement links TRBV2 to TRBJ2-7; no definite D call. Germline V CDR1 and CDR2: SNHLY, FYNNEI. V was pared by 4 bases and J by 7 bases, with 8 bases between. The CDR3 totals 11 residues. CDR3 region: CASSARSEQYF. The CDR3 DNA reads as TGTGCCAGCAGTGCCAGATCTGAGCAGTACTTC.

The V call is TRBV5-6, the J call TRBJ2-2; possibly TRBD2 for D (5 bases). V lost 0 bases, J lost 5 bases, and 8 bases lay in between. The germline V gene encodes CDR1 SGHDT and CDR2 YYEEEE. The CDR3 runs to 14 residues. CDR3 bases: TGTGCCAGCAGCTTGGCCAGAGGGACCGGGGAGCTGTTTTTT. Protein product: CASSLARGTGELFF. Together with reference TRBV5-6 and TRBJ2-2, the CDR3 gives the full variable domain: DAGVTQSPTHLIKTRGQQVTLRCSPKSGHDTVSWYQQALGQGPQFIFQYYEEEERQRGNFPDRFSGHQFPNYSSELNVNALLLGDSALYLCASSLARGTGELFFGEGSRLTVL.

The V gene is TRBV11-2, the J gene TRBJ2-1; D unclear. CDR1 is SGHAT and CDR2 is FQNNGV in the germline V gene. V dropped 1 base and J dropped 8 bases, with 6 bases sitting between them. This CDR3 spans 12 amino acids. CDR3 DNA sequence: TGTGCCAGCAGCTTAGCAGGCCATGAGCAGTTCTTC. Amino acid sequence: CASSLAGHEQFF.

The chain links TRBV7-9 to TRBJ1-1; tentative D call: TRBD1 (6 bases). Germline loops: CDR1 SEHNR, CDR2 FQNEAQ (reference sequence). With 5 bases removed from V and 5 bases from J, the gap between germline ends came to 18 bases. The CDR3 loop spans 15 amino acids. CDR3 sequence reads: CASSPPRDILTEAFF. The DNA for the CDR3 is TGTGCCAGCAGCCCGCCCCGGGACATCTTGACTGAAGCTTTCTTT. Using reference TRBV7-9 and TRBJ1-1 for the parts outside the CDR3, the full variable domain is DTGVSQNPRHKITKRGQNVTFRCDPISEHNRLYWYRQTLGQGPEFLTYFQNEAQLEKSRLLSDRFSAERPKGSFSTLEIQRTEQGDSAMYLCASSPPRDILTEAFFGQGTRLTVV.

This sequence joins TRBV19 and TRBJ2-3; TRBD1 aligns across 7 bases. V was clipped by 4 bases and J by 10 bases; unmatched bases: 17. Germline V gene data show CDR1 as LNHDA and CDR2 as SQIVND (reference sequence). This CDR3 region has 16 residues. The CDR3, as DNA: TGTGCCAGTAGTACCCGACGACAGGGCGGGTCCACTTCGCAGTATTTT. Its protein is CASSTRRQGGSTSQYF.

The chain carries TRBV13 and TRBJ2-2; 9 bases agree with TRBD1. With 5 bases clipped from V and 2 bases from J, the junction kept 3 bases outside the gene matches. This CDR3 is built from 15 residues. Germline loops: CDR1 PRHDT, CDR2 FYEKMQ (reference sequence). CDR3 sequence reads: CASSRDRENTGELFF. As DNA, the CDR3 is TGTGCCAGCAGCCGGGACAGGGAAAACACCGGGGAGCTGTTTTTT.

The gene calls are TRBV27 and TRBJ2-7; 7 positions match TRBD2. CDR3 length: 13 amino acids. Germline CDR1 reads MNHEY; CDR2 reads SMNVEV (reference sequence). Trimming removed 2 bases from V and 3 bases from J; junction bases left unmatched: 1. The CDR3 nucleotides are TGTGCCAGCAGTTTAGGGACTAACTACGAGCAGTACTTC. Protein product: CASSLGTNYEQYF.

CDR3 sequence: CASSLGASGRTTYEQYF. CDR3 bases: TGTGCCAGCAGCTTAGGCGCTAGCGGGAGGACAACCTACGAGCAGTACTTC. The J gene is TRBJ2-7, the V gene TRBV13, with 11 positions matching TRBD2. V shed 0 bases and J 2 bases; nucleotides not matched to a gene: 6. The germline gives CDR1 PRHDT, CDR2 FYEKMQ (reference sequence). CDR3 length: 17 amino acids.

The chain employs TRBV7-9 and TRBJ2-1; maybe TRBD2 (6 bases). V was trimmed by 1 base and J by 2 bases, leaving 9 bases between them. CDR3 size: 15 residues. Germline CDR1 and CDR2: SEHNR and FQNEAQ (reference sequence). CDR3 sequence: CASSLEAGPYNEQFF. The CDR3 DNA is TGTGCCAGCAGCTTAGAAGCGGGTCCCTACAATGAGCAGTTCTTC.

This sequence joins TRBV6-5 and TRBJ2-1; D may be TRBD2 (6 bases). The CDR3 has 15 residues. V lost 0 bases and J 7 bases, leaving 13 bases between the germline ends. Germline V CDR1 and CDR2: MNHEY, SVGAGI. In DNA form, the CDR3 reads TGTGCCAGCAGTTACTCGGGGGGAACGGGGAATGAGCAGTTCTTC. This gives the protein CASSYSGGTGNEQFF.

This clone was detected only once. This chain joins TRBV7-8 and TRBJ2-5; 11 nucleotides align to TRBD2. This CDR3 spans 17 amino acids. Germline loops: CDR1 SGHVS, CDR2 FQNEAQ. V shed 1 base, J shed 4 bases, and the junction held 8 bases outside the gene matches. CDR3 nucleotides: TGTGCCAGCAGCTTAGAAAGGCTAGCGGGAGGCCGAGAGACCCAGTACTTC. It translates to CASSLERLAGGRETQYF.

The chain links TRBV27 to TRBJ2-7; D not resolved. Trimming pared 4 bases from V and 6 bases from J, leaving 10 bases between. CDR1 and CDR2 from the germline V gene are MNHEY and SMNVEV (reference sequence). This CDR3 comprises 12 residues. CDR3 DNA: TGTGCCAGCAGTTCCCCCCGTCGCGAGCAGTACTTC. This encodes CASSSPRREQYF.

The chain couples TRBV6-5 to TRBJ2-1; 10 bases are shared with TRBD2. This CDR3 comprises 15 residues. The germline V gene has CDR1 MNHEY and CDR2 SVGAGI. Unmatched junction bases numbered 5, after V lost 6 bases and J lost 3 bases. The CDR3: CASSSGTSVYNEQFF. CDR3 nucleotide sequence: TGTGCCAGCAGCTCCGGGACTAGCGTCTACAATGAGCAGTTCTTC.

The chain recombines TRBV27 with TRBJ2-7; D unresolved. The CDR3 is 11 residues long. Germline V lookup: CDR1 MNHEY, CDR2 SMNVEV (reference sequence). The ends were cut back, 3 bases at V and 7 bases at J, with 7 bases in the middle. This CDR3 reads CASSFSGEQYF. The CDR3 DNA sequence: TGTGCCAGCAGTTTCTCAGGAGAGCAGTACTTC.

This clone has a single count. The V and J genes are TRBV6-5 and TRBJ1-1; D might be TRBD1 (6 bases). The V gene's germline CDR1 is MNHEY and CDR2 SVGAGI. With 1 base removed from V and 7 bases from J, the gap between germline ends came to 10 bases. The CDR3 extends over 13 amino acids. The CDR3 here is CASSYWGLGEAFF. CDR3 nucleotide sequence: TGTGCCAGCAGTTACTGGGGGCTTGGTGAAGCTTTCTTT.